This T cell receptor (beta chain) was identified during a study of response to subunit inactivated influenza vaccine. This clonotype was recorded many times. Germline lookup yields CDR1 MDHEN and CDR2 SYDVKM. Trimming stripped 0 bases from V and 9 bases from J, with 20 bases between. This CDR3 spans 16 amino acids. TCRdb reanalysed the RT-PCR reads using MiXCR and keeps one entry per CDR3 protein. Here the sample spans roughly 570,000 distinct CDR3 sequences, roughly 15% being singletons. Source: PBMCs from blood, taken 11 to 12 days after vaccination. The sequence was obtained from a man in his fifties or sixties who received an inactivated influenza vaccine. This sequence joins TRBV28 and TRBJ1-1, with D tentatively TRBD1 (6 bases). This chain's CDR3 is CASSLWGRGGKGQAFF. The CDR3 DNA reads TGTGCCAGCAGTTTATGGGGCAGGGGAGGTAAAGGCCAAGCTTTCTTT.